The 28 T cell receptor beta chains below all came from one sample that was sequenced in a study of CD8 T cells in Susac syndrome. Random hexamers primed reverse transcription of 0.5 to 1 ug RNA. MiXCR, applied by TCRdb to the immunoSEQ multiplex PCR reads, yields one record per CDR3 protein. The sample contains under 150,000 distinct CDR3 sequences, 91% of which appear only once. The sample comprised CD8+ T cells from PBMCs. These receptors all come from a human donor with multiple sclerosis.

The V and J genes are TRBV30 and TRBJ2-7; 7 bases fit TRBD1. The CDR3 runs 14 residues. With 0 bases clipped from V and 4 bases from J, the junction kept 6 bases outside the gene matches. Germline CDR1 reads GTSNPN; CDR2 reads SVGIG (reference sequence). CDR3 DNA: TGTGCCTGGAGTGTTCAAGGGGGCGGTTACGAGCAGTACTTC. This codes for CAWSVQGGGYEQYF.

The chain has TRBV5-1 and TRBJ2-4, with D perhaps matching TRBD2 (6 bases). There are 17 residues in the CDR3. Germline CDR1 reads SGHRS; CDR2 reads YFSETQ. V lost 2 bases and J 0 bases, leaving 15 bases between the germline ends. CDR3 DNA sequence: TGCGCCAGCAGCTTATCTACGGGAGACTTAGCCAAAAACATTCAGTACTTC. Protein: CASSLSTGDLAKNIQYF.

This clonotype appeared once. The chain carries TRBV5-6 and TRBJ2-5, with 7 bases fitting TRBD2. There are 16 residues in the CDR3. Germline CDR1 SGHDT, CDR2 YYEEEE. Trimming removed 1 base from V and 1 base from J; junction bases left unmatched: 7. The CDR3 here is CASSLPGGYLQETQYF. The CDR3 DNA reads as TGTGCCAGCAGCTTGCCGGGAGGCTACCTCCAAGAGACCCAGTACTTC.

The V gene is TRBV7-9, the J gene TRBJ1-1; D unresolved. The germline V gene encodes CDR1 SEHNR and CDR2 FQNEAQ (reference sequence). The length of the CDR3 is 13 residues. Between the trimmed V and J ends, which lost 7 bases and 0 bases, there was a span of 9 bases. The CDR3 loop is CASTGSMNTEAFF. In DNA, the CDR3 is TGTGCCAGCACCGGTTCTATGAACACTGAAGCTTTCTTT.

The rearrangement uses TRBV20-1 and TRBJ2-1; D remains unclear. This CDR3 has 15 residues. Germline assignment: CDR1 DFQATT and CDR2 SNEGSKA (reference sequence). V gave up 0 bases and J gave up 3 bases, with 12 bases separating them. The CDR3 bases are TGCAGTGCTAGAGATATGGAATTCCTCTACAATGAGCAGTTCTTC. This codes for CSARDMEFLYNEQFF.

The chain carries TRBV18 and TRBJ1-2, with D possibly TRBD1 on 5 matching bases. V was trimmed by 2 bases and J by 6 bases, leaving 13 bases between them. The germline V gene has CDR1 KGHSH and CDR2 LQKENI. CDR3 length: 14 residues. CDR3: CASSPELIQDGYTF. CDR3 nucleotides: TGTGCCAGCTCACCAGAGCTAATACAGGATGGCTACACCTTC.

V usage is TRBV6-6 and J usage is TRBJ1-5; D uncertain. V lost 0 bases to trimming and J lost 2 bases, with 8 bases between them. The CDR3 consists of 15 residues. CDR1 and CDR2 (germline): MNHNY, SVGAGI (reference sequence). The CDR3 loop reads CASSYSTGGNQPQHF. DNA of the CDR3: TGTGCCAGCAGTTACTCCACGGGCGGCAATCAGCCCCAGCATTTT.

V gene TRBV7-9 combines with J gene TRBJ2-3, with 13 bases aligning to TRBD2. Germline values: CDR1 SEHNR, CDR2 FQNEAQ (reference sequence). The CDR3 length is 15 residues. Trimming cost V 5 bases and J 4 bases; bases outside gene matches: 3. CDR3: CASSQGTSGADTQYF. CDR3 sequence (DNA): TGTGCCAGCAGCCAGGGGACTAGCGGGGCAGATACGCAGTATTTT.

DNA of the CDR3: TGTGCCAGCAGTTTGCGGGACAGCACAGATACGCAGTATTTT. It yields the protein CASSLRDSTDTQYF. The chain uses TRBV28 and TRBJ2-3; maybe TRBD2 (6 bases). Germline V gene data show CDR1 as MDHEN and CDR2 as SYDVKM. Trimming pared 3 bases from V and 0 bases from J, leaving 7 bases between. CDR3 length equals 14 residues.

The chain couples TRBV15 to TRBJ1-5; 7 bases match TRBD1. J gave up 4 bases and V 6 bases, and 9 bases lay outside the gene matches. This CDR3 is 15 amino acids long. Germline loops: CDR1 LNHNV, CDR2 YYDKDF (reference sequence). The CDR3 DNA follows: TGTGCCACCAGGGCGGGACAGTTCAGAAATCAGCCCCAGCATTTT. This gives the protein CATRAGQFRNQPQHF.

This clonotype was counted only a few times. DNA of the CDR3: TGCAGCGTTGTTTACAATGAGCAGTTCTTC. As protein: CSVVYNEQFF. The chain combines TRBV29-1 with TRBJ2-1, with D uncertain. V was pared by 4 bases and J by 4 bases, with 2 bases between. Germline CDR1 is SQVTM and CDR2 is ANQGSEA. CDR3 length: 10 residues.

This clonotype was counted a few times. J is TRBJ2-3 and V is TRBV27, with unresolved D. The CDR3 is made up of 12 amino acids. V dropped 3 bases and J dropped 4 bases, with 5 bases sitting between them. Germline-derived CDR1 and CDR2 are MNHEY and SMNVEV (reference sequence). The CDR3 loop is CASSFGADTQYF. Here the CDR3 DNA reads TGTGCCAGCAGTTTTGGGGCAGATACGCAGTATTTT.

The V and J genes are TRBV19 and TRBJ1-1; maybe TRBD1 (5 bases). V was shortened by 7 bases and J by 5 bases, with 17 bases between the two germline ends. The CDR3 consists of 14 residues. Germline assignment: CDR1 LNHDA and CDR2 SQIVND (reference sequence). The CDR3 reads CASTTGSTVTEAFF. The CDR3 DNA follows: TGTGCCAGTACCACAGGCTCGACAGTAACTGAAGCTTTCTTT.

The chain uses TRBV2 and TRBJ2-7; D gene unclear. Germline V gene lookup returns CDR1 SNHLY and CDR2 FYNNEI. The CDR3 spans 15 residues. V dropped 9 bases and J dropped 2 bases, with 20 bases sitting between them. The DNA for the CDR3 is TGTGCCAGTTGGGATGGCTCTCAAACCGCCTACGAGCAGTACTTC. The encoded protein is CASWDGSQTAYEQYF.

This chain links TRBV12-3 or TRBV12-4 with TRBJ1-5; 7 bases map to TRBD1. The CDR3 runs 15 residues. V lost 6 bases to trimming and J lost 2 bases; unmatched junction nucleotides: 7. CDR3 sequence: CASSSDRAGNQPQHF. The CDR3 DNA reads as TGTGCCAGCAGCTCCGACAGGGCCGGCAATCAGCCCCAGCATTTT.

The CDR3 bases are TGTGCCAGCAGTAACCCGATCGGGACAGGAAACGGCTACACCTTC. Protein: CASSNPIGTGNGYTF. V usage is TRBV25-1 and J usage is TRBJ1-2; 8 positions match TRBD1. V lost 5 bases and J lost 8; bases outside the gene matches: 13. CDR3 length: 15 residues. Germline V CDR1 and CDR2: MGHDK, SYGVNS.

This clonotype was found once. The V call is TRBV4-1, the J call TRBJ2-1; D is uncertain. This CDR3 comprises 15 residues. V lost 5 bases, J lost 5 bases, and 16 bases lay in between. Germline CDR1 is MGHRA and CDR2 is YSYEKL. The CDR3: CASSSRVGPDNEQFF. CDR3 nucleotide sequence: TGCGCCAGCAGCTCCCGCGTGGGCCCGGACAATGAGCAGTTCTTC.

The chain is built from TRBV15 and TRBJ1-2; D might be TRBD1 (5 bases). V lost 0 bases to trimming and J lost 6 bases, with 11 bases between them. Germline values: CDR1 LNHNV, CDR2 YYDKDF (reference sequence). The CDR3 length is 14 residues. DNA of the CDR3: TGTGCCACCAGCAGAGATCACGGGACGCATGGCTACACCTTC. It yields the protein CATSRDHGTHGYTF.

In DNA form, the CDR3 reads TGCGCCAGCAGCCTAGACGTCGGCGAGCAGTACTTC. This codes for CASSLDVGEQYF. The J gene is TRBJ2-7, the V gene TRBV5-1, with D unclear. Germline V lookup: CDR1 SGHRS, CDR2 YFSETQ. Trimming took 4 bases from V and 6 from J, leaving 11 bases between them. The CDR3 length is 12 residues.

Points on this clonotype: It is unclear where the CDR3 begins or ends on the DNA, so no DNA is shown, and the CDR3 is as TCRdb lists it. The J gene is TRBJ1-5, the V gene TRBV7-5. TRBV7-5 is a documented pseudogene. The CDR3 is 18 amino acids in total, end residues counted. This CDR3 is CISVPPKNFPISNQPQHF.

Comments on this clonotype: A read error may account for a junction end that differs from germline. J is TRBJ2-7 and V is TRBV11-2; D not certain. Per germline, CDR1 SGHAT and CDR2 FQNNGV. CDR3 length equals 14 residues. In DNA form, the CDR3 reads TGTGCCAGCAGCTTAGCCAGTATCTCCCACGAGCAGTACTTC. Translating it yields CASSLASISHEQYF.

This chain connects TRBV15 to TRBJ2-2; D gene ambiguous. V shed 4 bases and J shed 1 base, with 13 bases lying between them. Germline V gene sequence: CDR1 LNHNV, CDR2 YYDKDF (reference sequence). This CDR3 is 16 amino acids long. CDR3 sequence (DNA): TGTGCCACCAGCACCCGTCATGGTCTGAACACCGGGGAGCTGTTTTTT. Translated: CATSTRHGLNTGELFF.

The CDR3 reads CASGPQGSEQYF. The CDR3 DNA is TGTGCCAGCGGCCCACAGGGGAGCGAGCAGTACTTC. The rearrangement links TRBV27 to TRBJ2-7; 7 bases are shared with TRBD1. Germline V lookup: CDR1 MNHEY, CDR2 SMNVEV (reference sequence). J gave up 6 bases and V 8 bases, and 7 bases lay outside the gene matches. This CDR3 contains 12 residues.

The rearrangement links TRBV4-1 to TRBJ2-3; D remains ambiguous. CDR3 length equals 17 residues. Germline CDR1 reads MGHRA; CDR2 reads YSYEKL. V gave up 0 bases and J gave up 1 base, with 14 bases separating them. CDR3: CASSQDSGQDRTDTQYF. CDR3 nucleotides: TGCGCCAGCAGCCAAGATTCCGGGCAGGACCGCACAGATACGCAGTATTTT.

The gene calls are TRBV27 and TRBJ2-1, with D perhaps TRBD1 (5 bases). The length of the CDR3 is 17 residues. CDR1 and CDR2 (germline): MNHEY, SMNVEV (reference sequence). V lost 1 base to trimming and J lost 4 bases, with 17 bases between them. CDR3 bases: TGTGCCAGCAGTTTATGGCCAGGACATTTACTTTACAATGAGCAGTTCTTC. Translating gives CASSLWPGHLLYNEQFF.

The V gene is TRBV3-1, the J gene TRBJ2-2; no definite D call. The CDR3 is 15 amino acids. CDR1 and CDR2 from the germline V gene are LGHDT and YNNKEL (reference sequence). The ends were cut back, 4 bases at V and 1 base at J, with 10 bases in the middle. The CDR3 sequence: CASSPAEGNTGELFF. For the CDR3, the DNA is TGTGCCAGCAGCCCAGCAGAAGGGAACACCGGGGAGCTGTTTTTT. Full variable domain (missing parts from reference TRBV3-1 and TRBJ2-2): DTAVSQTPKYLVTQMGNDKSIKCEQNLGHDTMYWYKQDSKKFLKIMFSYNNKELIINETVPNRFSPKSPDKAHLNLHINSLELGDSAVYFCASSPAEGNTGELFFGEGSRLTVL.

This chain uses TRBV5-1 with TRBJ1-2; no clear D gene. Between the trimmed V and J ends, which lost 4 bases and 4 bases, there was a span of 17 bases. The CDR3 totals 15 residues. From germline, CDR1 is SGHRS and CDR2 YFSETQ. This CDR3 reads CASSLSGPSGYGYTF. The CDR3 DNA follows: TGCGCCAGCAGCCTGAGCGGACCGTCGGGCTATGGCTACACCTTC.

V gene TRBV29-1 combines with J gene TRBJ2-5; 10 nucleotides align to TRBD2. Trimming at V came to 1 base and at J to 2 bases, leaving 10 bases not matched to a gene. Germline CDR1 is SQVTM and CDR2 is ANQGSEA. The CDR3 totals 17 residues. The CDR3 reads CSVEGGLLAGLQETQYF. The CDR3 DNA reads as TGCAGCGTTGAAGGAGGGCTACTAGCGGGATTGCAAGAGACCCAGTACTTC. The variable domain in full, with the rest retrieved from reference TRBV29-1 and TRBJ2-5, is SAVISQKPSRDICQRGTSLTIQCQVDSQVTMMFWYRQQPGQSLTLIATANQGSEATYESGFVIDKFPISRPNLTFSTLTVSNMSPEDSSIYLCSVEGGLLAGLQETQYFGPGTRLLVL.